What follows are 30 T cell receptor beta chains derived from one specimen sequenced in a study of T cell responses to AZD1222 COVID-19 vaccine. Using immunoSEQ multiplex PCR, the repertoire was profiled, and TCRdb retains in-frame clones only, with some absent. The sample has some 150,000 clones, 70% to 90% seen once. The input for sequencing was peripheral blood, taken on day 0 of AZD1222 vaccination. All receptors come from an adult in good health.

The CDR3 here is CASSLSGFTGELFF. The CDR3 coding sequence is TGTGCCAGCAGCTTATCTGGCTTCACCGGGGAGCTGTTTTTT. The rearrangement links TRBV7-2 to TRBJ2-2; no firm D call. There are 14 residues in the CDR3. In germline, CDR1 is SGHTA, CDR2 FQGNSA. V was trimmed by 2 bases and J by 4 bases, leaving 8 bases between them.

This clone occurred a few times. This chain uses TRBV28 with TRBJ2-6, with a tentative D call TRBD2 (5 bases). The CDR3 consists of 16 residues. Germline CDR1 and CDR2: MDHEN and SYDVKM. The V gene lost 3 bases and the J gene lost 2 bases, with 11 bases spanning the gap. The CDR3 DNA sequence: TGTGCCAGCAGTTTTCGCCCCGGGGCTGGGGCCAACGTCCTGACTTTC. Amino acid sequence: CASSFRPGAGANVLTF.

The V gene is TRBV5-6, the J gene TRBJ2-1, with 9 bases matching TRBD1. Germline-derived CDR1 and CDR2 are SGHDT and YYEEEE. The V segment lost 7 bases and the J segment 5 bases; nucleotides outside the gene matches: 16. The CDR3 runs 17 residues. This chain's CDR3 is CASGALGTGGSDNEQFF. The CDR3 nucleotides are TGTGCCAGCGGAGCTTTGGGAACAGGGGGCTCGGACAATGAGCAGTTCTTC.

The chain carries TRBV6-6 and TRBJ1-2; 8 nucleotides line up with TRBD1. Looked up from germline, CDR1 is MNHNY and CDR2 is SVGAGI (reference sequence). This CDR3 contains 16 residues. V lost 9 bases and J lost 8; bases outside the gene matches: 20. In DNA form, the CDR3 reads TGTGCCAGTATCCTTTCCCAGGGGGCAGGAGCGGAAGGCTACACCTTC. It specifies CASILSQGAGAEGYTF.

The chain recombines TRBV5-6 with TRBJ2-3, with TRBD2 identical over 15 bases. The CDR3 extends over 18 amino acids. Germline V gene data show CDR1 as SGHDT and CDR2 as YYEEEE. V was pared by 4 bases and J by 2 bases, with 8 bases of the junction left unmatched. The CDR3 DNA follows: TGTGCCAGCAGCGGCACCGGGACTAGCGGGAGGATCACAGATACGCAGTATTTT. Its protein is CASSGTGTSGRITDTQYF.

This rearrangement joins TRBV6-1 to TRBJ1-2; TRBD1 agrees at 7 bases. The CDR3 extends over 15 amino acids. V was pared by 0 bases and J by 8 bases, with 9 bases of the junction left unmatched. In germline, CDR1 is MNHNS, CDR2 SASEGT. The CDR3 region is CASSEAPGQSGGYTF. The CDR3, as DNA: TGTGCCAGCAGTGAAGCCCCGGGACAGTCCGGCGGCTACACCTTC.

The CDR3: CASSLRQSHQPQHF. Here the CDR3 DNA reads TGTGCCAGCAGTCTGCGACAGTCCCATCAGCCCCAGCATTTT. The V gene is TRBV27, the J gene TRBJ1-5, with D tentatively TRBD1 (5 bases). The CDR3 loop spans 14 amino acids. Germline CDR1 and CDR2: MNHEY and SMNVEV (reference sequence). Trimming removed 5 bases from V and 5 bases from J, with 13 bases in between.

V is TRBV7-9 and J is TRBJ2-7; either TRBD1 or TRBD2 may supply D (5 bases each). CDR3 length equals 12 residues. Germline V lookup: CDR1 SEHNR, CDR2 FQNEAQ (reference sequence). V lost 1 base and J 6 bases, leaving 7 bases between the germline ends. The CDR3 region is CASSLGGAEQYF. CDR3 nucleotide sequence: TGTGCCAGCAGCTTAGGAGGGGCCGAGCAGTACTTC.

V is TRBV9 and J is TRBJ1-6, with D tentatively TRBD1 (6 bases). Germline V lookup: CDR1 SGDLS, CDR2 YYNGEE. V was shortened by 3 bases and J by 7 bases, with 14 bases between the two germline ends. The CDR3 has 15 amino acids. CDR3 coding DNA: TGTGCCAGCAGCGCCCTGGACAGCTTAAATTCACCCCTCCACTTT. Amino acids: CASSALDSLNSPLHF.

CDR3 amino acids: CASSRYRGTQPQHF. The DNA of the CDR3 is TGTGCCAGCAGCCGATACAGGGGAACTCAGCCCCAGCATTTT. This chain connects TRBV6-5 to TRBJ1-5, with TRBD1 matching 7 bases. J was trimmed by 6 bases and V by 6 bases; bases with no gene match: 8. Germline V gene sequence: CDR1 MNHEY, CDR2 SVGAGI. The CDR3 is made up of 14 amino acids.

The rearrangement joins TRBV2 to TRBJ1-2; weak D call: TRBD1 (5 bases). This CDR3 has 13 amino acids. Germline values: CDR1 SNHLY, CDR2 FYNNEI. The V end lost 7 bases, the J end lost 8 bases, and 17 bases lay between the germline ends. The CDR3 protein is CASNDRGLQGYTF. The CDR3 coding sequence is TGTGCCAGCAATGATAGGGGTCTGCAGGGCTACACCTTC.

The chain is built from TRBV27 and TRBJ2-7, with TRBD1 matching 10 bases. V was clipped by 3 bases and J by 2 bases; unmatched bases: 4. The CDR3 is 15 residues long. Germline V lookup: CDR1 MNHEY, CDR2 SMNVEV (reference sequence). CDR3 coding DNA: TGTGCCAGCAGTTTGGGGACAGGGGTCACCTACGAGCAGTACTTC. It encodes CASSLGTGVTYEQYF.

The CDR3 sequence is CASSRGTGGELFF. CDR3 sequence (DNA): TGTGCCAGCAGTCGTGGGACGGGCGGGGAGCTGTTTTTT. This rearrangement joins TRBV12-3 or TRBV12-4 to TRBJ2-2; D is tentatively TRBD1 or TRBD2 (5 bases each). The V end lost 5 bases, the J end lost 7 bases, and 11 bases lay between the germline ends. The CDR3 runs 13 residues.

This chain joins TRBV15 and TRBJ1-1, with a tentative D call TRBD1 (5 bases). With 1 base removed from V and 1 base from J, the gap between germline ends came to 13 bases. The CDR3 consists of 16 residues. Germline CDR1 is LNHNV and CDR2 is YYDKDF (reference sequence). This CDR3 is CATSRGQGRTNTEAFF. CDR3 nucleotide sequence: TGTGCCACCAGCAGAGGCCAGGGACGGACGAACACTGAAGCTTTCTTT. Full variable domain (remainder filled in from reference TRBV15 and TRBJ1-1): DAMVIQNPRYQVTQFGKPVTLSCSQTLNHNVMYWYQQKSSQAPKLLFHYYDKDFNNEADTPDNFQSRRPNTSFCFLDIRSPGLGDTAMYLCATSRGQGRTNTEAFFGQGTRLTVV.

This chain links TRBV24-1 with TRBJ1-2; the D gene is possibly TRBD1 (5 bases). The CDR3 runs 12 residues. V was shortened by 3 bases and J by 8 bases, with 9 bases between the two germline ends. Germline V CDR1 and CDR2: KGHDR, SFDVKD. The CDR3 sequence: CATSDPGIGYTF. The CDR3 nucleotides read TGTGCCACCAGTGATCCAGGGATCGGCTACACCTTC.

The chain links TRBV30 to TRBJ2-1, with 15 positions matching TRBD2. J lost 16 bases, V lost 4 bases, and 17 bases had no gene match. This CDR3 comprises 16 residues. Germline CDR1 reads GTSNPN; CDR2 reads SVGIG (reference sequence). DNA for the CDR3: TGTGCCTGGAACTTCGGACTAGCGGGAGGGACAAGAAGCTCCTTCTTC. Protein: CAWNFGLAGGTRSSFF.

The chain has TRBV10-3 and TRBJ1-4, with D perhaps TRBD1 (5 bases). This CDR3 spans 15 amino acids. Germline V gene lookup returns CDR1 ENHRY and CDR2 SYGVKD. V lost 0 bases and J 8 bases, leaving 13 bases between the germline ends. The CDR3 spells CAISESGQGREKLFF. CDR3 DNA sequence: TGTGCCATCAGTGAGTCGGGGCAGGGTCGAGAAAAACTGTTTTTT.

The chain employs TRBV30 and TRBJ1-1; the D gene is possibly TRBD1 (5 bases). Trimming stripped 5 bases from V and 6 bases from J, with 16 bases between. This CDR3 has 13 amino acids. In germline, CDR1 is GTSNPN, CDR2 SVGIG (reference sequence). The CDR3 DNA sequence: TGTGCCTGGGACCCCCGGCGGGGCGCTGAAGCTTTCTTT. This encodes CAWDPRRGAEAFF.

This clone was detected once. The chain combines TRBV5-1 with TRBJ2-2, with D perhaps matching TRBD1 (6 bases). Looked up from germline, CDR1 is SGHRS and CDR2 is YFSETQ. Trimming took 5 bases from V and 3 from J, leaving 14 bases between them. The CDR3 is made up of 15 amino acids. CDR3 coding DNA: TGCGCCAGCAGTTCCCGGGACACCTACACCGGGGAGCTGTTTTTT. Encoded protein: CASSSRDTYTGELFF.

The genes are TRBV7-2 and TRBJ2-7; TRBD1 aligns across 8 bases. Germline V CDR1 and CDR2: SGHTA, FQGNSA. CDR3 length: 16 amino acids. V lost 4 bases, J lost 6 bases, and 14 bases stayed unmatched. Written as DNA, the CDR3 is TGTGCCAGCAGCTGGCAGGGGGCGCGAGACCCGGGCGAGCAGTACTTC. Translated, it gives CASSWQGARDPGEQYF. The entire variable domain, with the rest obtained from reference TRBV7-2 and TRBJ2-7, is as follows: GAGVSQSPSNKVTEKGKDVELRCDPISGHTALYWYRQSLGQGLEFLIYFQGNSAPDKSGLPSDRFSAERTGGSVSTLTIQRTQQEDSAVYLCASSWQGARDPGEQYFGPGTRLTVT.

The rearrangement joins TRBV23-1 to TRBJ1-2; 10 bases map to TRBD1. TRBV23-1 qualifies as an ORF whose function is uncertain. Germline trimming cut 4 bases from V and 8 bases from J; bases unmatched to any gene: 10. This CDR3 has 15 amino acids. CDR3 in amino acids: CASSRPGQGFDGYTF. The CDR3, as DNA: TGCGCCAGCAGTCGGCCGGGACAGGGGTTCGACGGCTACACCTTC.

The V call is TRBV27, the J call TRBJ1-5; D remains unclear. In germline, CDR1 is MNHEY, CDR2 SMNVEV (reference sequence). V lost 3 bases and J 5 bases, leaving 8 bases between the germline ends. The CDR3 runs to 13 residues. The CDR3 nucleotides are TGTGCCAGCAGTTTTGGCCGAGATCAGCCCCAGCATTTT. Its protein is CASSFGRDQPQHF.

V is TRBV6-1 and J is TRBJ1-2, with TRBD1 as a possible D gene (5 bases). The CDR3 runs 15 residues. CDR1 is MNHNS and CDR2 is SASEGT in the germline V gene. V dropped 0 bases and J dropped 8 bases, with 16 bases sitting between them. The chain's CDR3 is CASSEAIGAAGGYTF. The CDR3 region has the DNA TGTGCCAGCAGTGAAGCAATAGGGGCCGCTGGGGGCTACACCTTC.

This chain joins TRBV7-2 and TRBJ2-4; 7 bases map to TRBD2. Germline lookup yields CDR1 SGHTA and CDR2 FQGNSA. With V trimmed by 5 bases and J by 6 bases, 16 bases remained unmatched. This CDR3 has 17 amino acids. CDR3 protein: CASSGGVGDLSGNIQYF. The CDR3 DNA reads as TGTGCCAGCAGCGGGGGGGTGGGAGACCTAAGTGGAAACATTCAGTACTTC.

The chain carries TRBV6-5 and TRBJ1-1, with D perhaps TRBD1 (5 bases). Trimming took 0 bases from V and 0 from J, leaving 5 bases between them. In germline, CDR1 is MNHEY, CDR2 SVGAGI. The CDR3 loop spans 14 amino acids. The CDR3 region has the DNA TGTGCCAGCAGTTACTCGGGGGTGAACACTGAAGCTTTCTTT. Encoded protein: CASSYSGVNTEAFF.

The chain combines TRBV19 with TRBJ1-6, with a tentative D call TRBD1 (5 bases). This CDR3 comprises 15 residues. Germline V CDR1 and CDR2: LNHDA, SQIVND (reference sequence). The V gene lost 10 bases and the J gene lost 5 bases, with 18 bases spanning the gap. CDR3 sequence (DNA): TGTGCCACCTCACAAGGAGGGACGGATAATTCACCCCTCCACTTT. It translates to CATSQGGTDNSPLHF.

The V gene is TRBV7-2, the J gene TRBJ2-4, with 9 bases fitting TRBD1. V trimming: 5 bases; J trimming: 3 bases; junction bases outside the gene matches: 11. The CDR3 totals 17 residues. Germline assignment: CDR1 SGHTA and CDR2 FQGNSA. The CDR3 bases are TGTGCCAGCAGCCACGGGACAGGGAGAGGAGTCAAAAACATTCAGTACTTC. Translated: CASSHGTGRGVKNIQYF.

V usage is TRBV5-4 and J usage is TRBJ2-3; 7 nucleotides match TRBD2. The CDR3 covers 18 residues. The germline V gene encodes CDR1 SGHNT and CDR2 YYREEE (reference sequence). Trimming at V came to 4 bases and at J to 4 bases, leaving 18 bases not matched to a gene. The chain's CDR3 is CASSPRGIAGEGPDTQYF. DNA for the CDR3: TGTGCCAGCAGCCCACGGGGTATTGCGGGAGAGGGCCCAGATACGCAGTATTTT.

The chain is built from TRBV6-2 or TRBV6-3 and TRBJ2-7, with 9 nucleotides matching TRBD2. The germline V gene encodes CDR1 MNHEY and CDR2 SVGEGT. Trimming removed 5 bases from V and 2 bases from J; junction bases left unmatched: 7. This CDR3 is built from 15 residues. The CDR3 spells CASSAGGGGTYEQYF. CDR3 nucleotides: TGTGCCAGCAGTGCAGGCGGGGGGGGAACCTACGAGCAGTACTTC.

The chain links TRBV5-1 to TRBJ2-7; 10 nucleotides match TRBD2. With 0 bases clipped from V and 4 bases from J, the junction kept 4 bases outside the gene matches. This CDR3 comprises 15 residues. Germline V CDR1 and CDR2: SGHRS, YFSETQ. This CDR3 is CASSLGAGGLYEQYF. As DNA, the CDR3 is TGCGCCAGCAGCTTGGGAGCGGGAGGGCTTTACGAGCAGTACTTC.